This entry lists 19 T cell receptor beta chains sequenced from one sample in a study of technical replicates of blood from several donors. Data came from immunoSEQ multiplex PCR; TCRdb stores just in-frame clones and leaves some out. The sample has about 100,000 clones; approximately 94% are singletons. Input material: T cells isolated from PBMCs. The receptors were sampled from a human donor in good health.

A few counts support this clone. This rearrangement joins TRBV19 to TRBJ2-1; a weak D match, TRBD2 (5 bases). The CDR3 extends over 12 amino acids. CDR1 and CDR2 from the germline V gene are LNHDA and SQIVND (reference sequence). V shed 3 bases and J shed 6 bases, with 6 bases lying between them. CDR3 nucleotide sequence: TGTGCCAGTAGTATTGGAGGCAATGAGCAGTTCTTC. It yields the protein CASSIGGNEQFF.

This clone has just a few counts. J is TRBJ1-3 and V is TRBV5-4; D unclear. The CDR3 sequence is 13 residues long. V lost 4 bases, J lost 0 bases, and 5 bases lay in between. From germline, CDR1 is SGHNT and CDR2 YYREEE (reference sequence). CDR3 in DNA: TGTGCCAGCAGCCTTTACTCTGGAAACACCATATATTTT. Encoded protein: CASSLYSGNTIYF.

With regard to this clone: A junction boundary mismatches the germline segment, possibly from a read error. The sample holds other DNA sequences that translate to the same CDR3. The gene calls are TRBV30 and TRBJ1-3; TRBD1 matches at 10 bases. The CDR3 has 14 amino acids. Germline CDR1 GTSNPN, CDR2 SVGIG (reference sequence). CDR3 DNA sequence: TGTGCCTGGAGACGGGACAGGGGTGTAGACACTATATATTTT. This codes for CAWRRDRGVDTIYF.

This rearrangement joins TRBV23-1 to TRBJ1-2; D is undetermined. Being an ORF, TRBV23-1 has a function that is uncertain. The V and J ends lost 8 bases and 7 bases respectively, with 20 bases between them. The length of the CDR3 is 14 residues. The CDR3 loop reads CASGDYGNDTGYTF. DNA for the CDR3: TGCGCCAGCGGGGATTACGGGAACGACACTGGCTACACCTTC.

This chain joins TRBV4-1 and TRBJ2-5; 11 bases are a match to TRBD2. CDR1 is MGHRA and CDR2 is YSYEKL in the germline V gene. V lost 1 base and J lost 1; bases outside the gene matches: 8. The length of the CDR3 is 18 residues. The CDR3, as DNA: TGCGCCAGCAGCCAAGGACCCTTTAGCGGGGGGGTCCAAGAGACCCAGTACTTC. This codes for CASSQGPFSGGVQETQYF.

The chain combines TRBV9 with TRBJ1-5; 8 positions match TRBD1. Germline V CDR1 and CDR2: SGDLS, YYNGEE. Germline trimming cut 4 bases from V and 5 bases from J; bases unmatched to any gene: 5. This CDR3 is 14 amino acids long. CDR3 nucleotide sequence: TGTGCCAGCAGCAAGACAGGGGTTTATCAGCCCCAGCATTTT. Its translation is CASSKTGVYQPQHF.

DNA of the CDR3: TGTGCCAGCAGCTTTCGGGGGAGCAATCAGCCCCAGCATTTT. This translates into CASSFRGSNQPQHF. The rearrangement uses TRBV5-8 and TRBJ1-5; D perhaps matches TRBD1 (5 bases). Germline values: CDR1 SGHTS, CDR2 YDEGEE. V was pared by 2 bases and J by 1 base, with 7 bases between. This CDR3 is built from 14 residues. Full variable domain (outside the CDR3, taken from reference TRBV5-8 and TRBJ1-5): EAGVTQSPTHLIKTRGQQATLRCSPISGHTSVYWYQQALGLGLQFLLWYDEGEERNRGNFPPRFSGRQFPNYSSELNVNALELEDSALYLCASSFRGSNQPQHFGDGTRLSIL.

This clone is a singleton in its sample. The chain recombines TRBV6-1 with TRBJ1-1; D is perhaps TRBD1 (5 bases). Germline lookup yields CDR1 MNHNS and CDR2 SASEGT. V was cut by 0 bases and J by 8 bases, with 10 bases left in between. This CDR3 contains 13 residues. Here the CDR3 reads CASSEAGGGEAFF. CDR3 bases: TGTGCCAGCAGTGAAGCGGGTGGGGGGGAAGCTTTCTTT.

In its sample, this clone was seen once. J is TRBJ2-5 and V is TRBV6-5; 8 bases agree with TRBD2. Germline V lookup: CDR1 MNHEY, CDR2 SVGAGI. The CDR3 runs to 13 residues. V was clipped by 4 bases and J by 5 bases; unmatched bases: 3. The CDR3 nucleotides read TGTGCCAGCAGTTTGAGCGGGAGCGAGACCCAGTACTTC. The encoded protein is CASSLSGSETQYF.

CDR3 coding DNA: TGTGCCTCCCAGACTAGCGGCGGCTCAGATACGCAGTATTTT. Protein product: CASQTSGGSDTQYF. The chain combines TRBV6-6 with TRBJ2-3, with 9 bases aligning to TRBD2. CDR1 and CDR2 (germline): MNHNY, SVGAGI (reference sequence). The CDR3 is 14 amino acids. Trimming took 11 bases from V and 4 from J; bases not matched to a gene: 10.

This clone came up a few times. This chain joins TRBV30 and TRBJ1-1, with TRBD1 identical over 7 bases. The CDR3 length is 14 residues. Unmatched junction bases numbered 6, after V lost 3 bases and J lost 2 bases. CDR1 GTSNPN and CDR2 SVGIG come from the germline V gene (reference sequence). The CDR3, as DNA: TGTGCCTGGAGGAAGACAGGGATTAACACTGAAGCTTTCTTT. It yields the protein CAWRKTGINTEAFF.

This rearrangement joins TRBV25-1 to TRBJ1-1, with D perhaps TRBD1 (5 bases). The CDR3 runs 13 residues. CDR1 and CDR2 from the germline V gene are MGHDK and SYGVNS. Deletions cut 8 bases from V and 5 bases from J, with 15 bases between. CDR3 protein: CASSRRGGTEAFF. CDR3 bases: TGTGCCAGCTCTCGGCGGGGGGGGACTGAAGCTTTCTTT.

The chain has TRBV7-3 and TRBJ1-2; 7 bases are a match to TRBD1. V trimming: 5 bases; J trimming: 7 bases; junction bases outside the gene matches: 7. The CDR3 loop spans 13 amino acids. Germline CDR1 is SGHTA and CDR2 is FQGTGA. For the CDR3, the DNA is TGTGCCAGCAGCCCAGGGACAGCGGCTGGCTACACCTTC. Translated, it gives CASSPGTAAGYTF.

The chain joins TRBV10-2 to TRBJ2-1; 16 bases align to TRBD2. CDR1 is WSHSY, CDR2 SAAADI, per germline. CDR3 length: 19 residues. V lost 6 bases and J lost 1; bases outside the gene matches: 9. The CDR3 sequence is CASRPAGTSGGGSYNEQFF. CDR3 nucleotide sequence: TGCGCCAGCAGACCCGCAGGGACTAGCGGGGGGGGTTCCTACAATGAGCAGTTCTTC.

V is TRBV19 and J is TRBJ1-4; TRBD1 might be the D (6 bases). This CDR3 is 16 amino acids long. Germline V lookup: CDR1 LNHDA, CDR2 SQIVND (reference sequence). Trimming took 8 bases from V and 4 from J, leaving 20 bases between them. CDR3 nucleotides: TGTGCCAGTCACTTCGGACAGCGTATATATAATGAAAAACTGTTTTTT. Translated, it gives CASHFGQRIYNEKLFF.

The V call is TRBV21-1, the J call TRBJ1-3. TRBV21-1 counts as a pseudogene. CDR3 length: 21 residues. For the CDR3, the DNA is TGTGCCAGCAGCAAAGGGCTTGTGGGCCCACCGGGATGTACGACTGGAAACACCATATATTTT. This codes for CASSKGLVGPPGCTTGNTIYF.

The rearrangement uses TRBV14 and TRBJ2-7, with 8 bases fitting TRBD1. After removal of 4 bases from V and 4 bases from J, the junction contained 9 bases not matched to a gene. The CDR3 contains 15 residues. The germline V gene has CDR1 SGHDN and CDR2 FVKESK. The CDR3 sequence: CASSPSGQVKYEQYF. The CDR3 DNA is TGTGCCAGCAGCCCATCGGGACAGGTCAAGTACGAGCAGTACTTC.

V gene TRBV7-9 combines with J gene TRBJ2-1, with 7 bases identical to TRBD2. The CDR3 spans 14 residues. The V gene's germline CDR1 is SEHNR and CDR2 FQNEAQ (reference sequence). V was pared by 5 bases and J by 8 bases, with 9 bases of the junction left unmatched. The CDR3 reads CASSQGLTNDEQFF. The CDR3 bases are TGTGCCAGCAGCCAGGGACTAACCAACGATGAGCAGTTCTTC.

V usage is TRBV5-1 and J usage is TRBJ2-1; a possible D gene is TRBD2 (6 bases). The germline V gene has CDR1 SGHRS and CDR2 YFSETQ. The CDR3 runs to 15 residues. The germline V and J ends were trimmed by 0 bases and 3 bases, with 10 bases remaining between them. CDR3 protein: CASSLGGRFYNEQFF. CDR3 bases: TGCGCCAGCAGCTTGGGTGGGAGGTTCTACAATGAGCAGTTCTTC.